These 6 T cell receptor beta chains share one sample of origin, sequenced in a study of T-cell memory formation after mild COVID-19. One entry per CDR3 protein, called by TCRdb with MiXCR from the 5' RACE reads. Altogether about 470,000 distinct CDR3 sequences are present, around a quarter being singletons, with the ten largest covering around 13%. The specimen sequenced was PBMCs or a T cell subset sorted from them (not recorded which). The receptor source for this set is an adult woman who had mild COVID-19 (a few samples of this study predate the infection). Cell type and time point are not known.

V usage is TRBV30 and J usage is TRBJ2-5, with D possibly matching TRBD2 (6 bases). The CDR3 extends over 13 amino acids. V dropped 5 bases and J dropped 3 bases, with 13 bases sitting between them. Germline assignment: CDR1 GTSNPN and CDR2 SVGIG (reference sequence). The chain's CDR3 is CAWGGNSKETQYF. The CDR3 DNA reads TGTGCCTGGGGAGGGAACAGCAAAGAGACCCAGTACTTC.

V is TRBV13 and J is TRBJ2-1; 10 bases are shared with TRBD1. CDR1 is PRHDT, CDR2 FYEKMQ, per germline (reference sequence). The J segment lost 9 bases and the V segment lost 3 bases, leaving 11 bases of the junction unmatched. There are 16 residues in the CDR3. CDR3 DNA sequence: TGTGCCAGCAGCTTGGCCACGGGACAGGGGATCCTTGAGCAGTTCTTC. Amino acid sequence: CASSLATGQGILEQFF. The full variable domain, completed using reference TRBV13 and TRBJ2-1, is AAGVIQSPRHLIKEKRETATLKCYPIPRHDTVYWYQQGPGQDPQFLISFYEKMQSDKGSIPDRFSAQQFSDYHSELNMSSLELGDSALYFCASSLATGQGILEQFFGPGTRLTVL.

This clonotype was counted only a few times. The chain carries TRBV12-3 or TRBV12-4 and TRBJ2-1; TRBD1 agrees at 7 bases. The CDR3 consists of 15 residues. V shed 5 bases, J shed 4 bases, and the junction held 8 bases outside the gene matches. The DNA of the CDR3 is TGTGCCAGCAGTCAATCCGGGACAGAATACAATGAGCAGTTCTTC. It yields the protein CASSQSGTEYNEQFF.

This clonotype was counted only a few times. V and J are TRBV29-1 and TRBJ2-7; a possible D gene is TRBD1 (6 bases). In germline, CDR1 is SQVTM, CDR2 ANQGSEA. The CDR3 length is 19 residues. With 1 base removed from V and 0 bases from J, the gap between germline ends came to 25 bases. The CDR3 DNA reads TGCAGCGTTGAAGTGTTACGTGATTACCCGGGACACTACTCCTACGAGCAGTACTTC. Translating it yields CSVEVLRDYPGHYSYEQYF.

V gene TRBV7-9 combines with J gene TRBJ2-5; D might be TRBD2 (6 bases). This CDR3 contains 13 residues. Trimming pared 6 bases from V and 3 bases from J, leaving 11 bases between. CDR1 and CDR2 from the germline V gene are SEHNR and FQNEAQ (reference sequence). The CDR3 spells CASRPPGEETQYF. As DNA, the CDR3 is TGTGCCAGCAGACCTCCGGGGGAAGAGACCCAGTACTTC.

The chain combines TRBV5-6 with TRBJ1-1; the match to TRBD1 covers 8 bases. The CDR3 has 17 amino acids. Germline CDR1 reads SGHDT; CDR2 reads YYEEEE. With 9 bases clipped from V and 0 bases from J, the junction kept 16 bases outside the gene matches. As DNA, the CDR3 is TGTGCCACCACCCGGAGGCGAATGACAGGGGTGAACACTGAAGCTTTCTTT. Its protein product is CATTRRRMTGVNTEAFF.